This T cell receptor (beta chain) was captured by sequencing in a study of T-cell memory formation after mild COVID-19. In the study overall: Among the donors, TCR clusters were largely specific to each donor.

Study results and caveats: The appearance of some responding clones in pre-infection memory suggested that cross-reactive memory joined.

CDR3 length equals 13 residues. V was pared by 7 bases and J by 7 bases, with 13 bases between. The V gene's germline CDR1 is MGHDK and CDR2 SYGVNS. About this clonotype itself: The antigen remains undetermined.

Barcoded TCR alpha and TCR beta cDNA libraries with UMIs came from 5'RACE using constant-segment primers. Each CDR3 protein gets one entry after TCRdb re-called the 5' RACE reads with MiXCR. Of about 190,000 distinct CDR3 sequences in the sample, under 12% are singletons; the top ten hold 3% to 3.5%. The sample taken for sequencing was PBMCs or a T cell subset sorted from them (not recorded which). V is TRBV25-1 and J is TRBJ1-4; weak D call: TRBD1 (5 bases). This sequence was found in a man in his late teens or twenties who had mild COVID-19 (a few samples of this study predate the infection). Cell type and time point are not known. This chain's CDR3 is CASNRGDGEKLFF. CDR3 sequence (DNA): TGTGCCAGCAATAGGGGCGACGGTGAAAAACTGTTTTTT. Full variable domain (rest looked up from reference TRBV25-1 and TRBJ1-4): EADIYQTPRYLVIGTGKKITLECSQTMGHDKMYWYQQDPGMELHLIHYSYGVNSTEKGDLSSESTVSRIRTEHFPLTLESARPSHTSQYLCASNRGDGEKLFFGSGTQLSVL.